The 27 T cell receptor beta chains in this list originate from one sample, sequenced in a study of T cells in tuberculosis. Produced via immunoSEQ multiplex PCR; TCRdb's table is partial and in-frame only. In the table there are thousands of clones, 95% to 98% of which are singletons. Time point reported: new active TB diagnosis, blood taken before or within 7 days of starting treatment. Sequencing was performed on PBMCs, taken at tuberculosis diagnosis. These receptor sequences come from an adult with tuberculosis.

The chain uses TRBV19 and TRBJ2-3; no clear D gene. Germline V gene data show CDR1 as LNHDA and CDR2 as SQIVND (reference sequence). The CDR3 contains 14 residues. The V end was cut by 1 base, the J end by 7 bases, with 12 bases between. CDR3: CASSIGGGLNTQYF. The CDR3 nucleotides read TGTGCCAGTAGTATAGGAGGCGGTCTAAATACGCAGTATTTT.

V usage is TRBV15 and J usage is TRBJ1-4, with 7 bases aligning to TRBD1. Germline values: CDR1 LNHNV, CDR2 YYDKDF (reference sequence). CDR3 size: 12 residues. V gave up 3 bases and J gave up 8 bases; unmatched junction bases: 0. CDR3 amino acids: CATSRGQEKLFF. The CDR3 DNA reads TGTGCCACCAGCAGGGGACAGGAAAAACTGTTTTTT. The full variable domain, rest sourced from reference TRBV15 and TRBJ1-4, is DAMVIQNPRYQVTQFGKPVTLSCSQTLNHNVMYWYQQKSSQAPKLLFHYYDKDFNNEADTPDNFQSRRPNTSFCFLDIRSPGLGDTAMYLCATSRGQEKLFFGSGTQLSVL.

This rearrangement joins TRBV10-2 to TRBJ2-5; 7 bases map to TRBD1. CDR3 size: 15 residues. Germline V lookup: CDR1 WSHSY, CDR2 SAAADI. V gave up 4 bases and J gave up 4 bases; unmatched junction bases: 9. In DNA, the CDR3 is TGCGCCAGCAGTGCCTCCACAGGGGAAATAGAGACCCAGTACTTC. As protein: CASSASTGEIETQYF.

The V gene is TRBV5-6, the J gene TRBJ1-3; 7 positions agree with TRBD1. Germline V gives CDR1 SGHDT, CDR2 YYEEEE. J was trimmed by 0 bases and V by 2 bases; bases with no gene match: 5. The CDR3 consists of 16 residues. The chain's CDR3 is CASSLTGQFSGNTIYF. The CDR3 nucleotides are TGTGCCAGCAGCTTAACGGGACAGTTCTCTGGAAACACCATATATTTT.

This sequence joins TRBV30 and TRBJ1-1; 7 bases are shared with TRBD1. CDR1 is GTSNPN, CDR2 SVGIG, per germline (reference sequence). This CDR3 contains 12 residues. The junction had 7 bases not matched to a gene; V was cut back by 1 base and J by 11 bases. CDR3 amino acids: CAWSDRGLYAFF. The CDR3 DNA sequence: TGTGCCTGGAGTGACAGGGGCCTGTATGCTTTCTTT.

The CDR3 bases are TGTGCCAGCAGCGAACAGGGGGCGTTTGAGACCCAGTACTTC. It is translated as CASSEQGAFETQYF. The V and J genes are TRBV2 and TRBJ2-5; 9 bases fit TRBD1. The CDR3 is made up of 14 amino acids. CDR1 is SNHLY and CDR2 is FYNNEI in the germline V gene. V was pared by 6 bases and J by 5 bases, with 7 bases of the junction left unmatched.

The rearrangement links TRBV27 to TRBJ1-2, with D possibly TRBD1 on 5 matching bases. The CDR3 length is 13 residues. CDR1 and CDR2 from the germline V gene are MNHEY and SMNVEV (reference sequence). With 6 bases removed from V and 4 bases from J, the gap between germline ends came to 12 bases. CDR3 loop: CASSIGVSYGYTF. As DNA, the CDR3 is TGTGCCAGCAGCATAGGGGTCTCCTATGGCTACACCTTC.

The chain combines TRBV27 with TRBJ2-7; TRBD1 matches 10 bases. Germline CDR1 MNHEY, CDR2 SMNVEV (reference sequence). The CDR3 runs 15 residues. V gave up 2 bases and J gave up 3 bases; unmatched junction bases: 4. The CDR3 loop reads CASSLLGQGYYEQYF. The DNA for the CDR3 is TGTGCCAGCAGTTTACTGGGACAGGGGTACTACGAGCAGTACTTC.

This CDR3 reads CASSGRQALYGYTF. CDR3 DNA: TGTGCCAGCAGCGGTCGACAGGCCCTATATGGCTACACCTTC. This chain uses TRBV9 with TRBJ1-2, with a tentative D call TRBD1 (6 bases). The CDR3 loop spans 14 amino acids. Germline loops: CDR1 SGDLS, CDR2 YYNGEE. V shed 3 bases and J shed 5 bases, with 14 bases lying between them. The variable domain in full, with the rest retrieved from reference TRBV9 and TRBJ1-2, is DSGVTQTPKHLITATGQRVTLRCSPRSGDLSVYWYQQSLDQGLQFLIQYYNGEERAKGNILERFSAQQFPDLHSELNLSSLELGDSALYFCASSGRQALYGYTFGSGTRLTVV.

V usage is TRBV18 and J usage is TRBJ2-5; D possibly corresponds to TRBD2 (6 bases). CDR3 length: 13 amino acids. Germline CDR1 is KGHSH and CDR2 is LQKENI. V gave up 7 bases and J gave up 5 bases, with 14 bases separating them. Here the CDR3 DNA reads TGTGCCAGCTTCCCGGGAGTTCGGGAGACCCAGTACTTC. It codes for CASFPGVRETQYF.

The rearrangement joins TRBV27 to TRBJ2-7; 8 bases fit TRBD1. This CDR3 has 15 residues. Germline V lookup: CDR1 MNHEY, CDR2 SMNVEV (reference sequence). V trimming: 0 bases; J trimming: 2 bases; junction bases outside the gene matches: 3. Here the CDR3 reads CASSLSQGAAYEQYF. The CDR3, as DNA: TGTGCCAGCAGTTTATCCCAGGGGGCCGCCTACGAGCAGTACTTC.

V usage is TRBV10-3 and J usage is TRBJ2-5; tentative D call: TRBD2 (6 bases). Trimming removed 6 bases at V and 2 bases at J, with 13 bases between. Germline loops: CDR1 ENHRY, CDR2 SYGVKD. CDR3 length equals 14 residues. CDR3 in DNA: TGTGCCATCAGGGGAGTGGAGGGGCAAGAGACCCAGTACTTC. Protein sequence: CAIRGVEGQETQYF.

The V call is TRBV4-1, the J call TRBJ1-1; TRBD1 aligns across 8 bases. The V gene end was trimmed by 0 bases and the J gene end by 7 bases; junction bases not matched to a gene: 10. This CDR3 has 16 residues. Germline CDR1 is MGHRA and CDR2 is YSYEKL. CDR3 protein: CASSQERRQGAFEAFF. As DNA, the CDR3 is TGCGCCAGCAGCCAAGAGAGAAGGCAGGGGGCTTTTGAAGCTTTCTTT.

This clone was recorded a few times. The DNA of the CDR3 is TGTGCCAGCAGTGGGGAGCTCCATCAGCCCCAGCATTTT. Its protein product is CASSGELHQPQHF. This chain joins TRBV6-1 and TRBJ1-5; D remains unclear. Germline lookup yields CDR1 MNHNS and CDR2 SASEGT. The CDR3 has 13 amino acids. V was pared by 4 bases and J by 5 bases, with 9 bases between.

The V gene is TRBV6-1, the J gene TRBJ2-5; a possible D gene is TRBD2 (6 bases). Trimming pared 4 bases from V and 2 bases from J, leaving 14 bases between. The length of the CDR3 is 15 residues. Germline lookup yields CDR1 MNHNS and CDR2 SASEGT. CDR3 amino acids: CASSGTPGTQETQYF. The CDR3 DNA reads TGTGCCAGCAGTGGAACCCCCGGGACTCAAGAGACCCAGTACTTC.

This chain uses TRBV15 with TRBJ1-2; weak D call: TRBD1 (6 bases). V lost 0 bases, J lost 5 bases, and 16 bases lay in between. This CDR3 is 16 amino acids long. CDR1 LNHNV and CDR2 YYDKDF come from the germline V gene (reference sequence). CDR3 sequence: CATSRDYEQTGYGYTF. The CDR3 DNA reads as TGTGCCACCAGCAGAGATTATGAACAAACAGGGTATGGCTACACCTTC.

The chain recombines TRBV20-1 with TRBJ2-3; D is uncertain. Germline CDR1 and CDR2: DFQATT and SNEGSKA (reference sequence). This CDR3 contains 11 residues. The ends were cut back, 6 bases at V and 0 bases at J, with 4 bases in the middle. In DNA, the CDR3 is TGCAGTGCCACTAGCACAGATACGCAGTATTTT. It encodes CSATSTDTQYF.

The chain is built from TRBV5-1 and TRBJ2-7; 8 bases line up with TRBD2. Germline V lookup: CDR1 SGHRS, CDR2 YFSETQ. Losses at the gene ends were 5 bases for V and 6 bases for J; bases not matched to a gene: 16. CDR3 length equals 16 residues. Here the CDR3 DNA reads TGCGCCAGCAGTCCCTTTCCAGCGGGGGCTTTAGGCGAGCAGTACTTC. It encodes CASSPFPAGALGEQYF.

V is TRBV7-2 and J is TRBJ1-5, with 7 bases fitting TRBD1. V gave up 5 bases and J gave up 3 bases; unmatched junction bases: 4. Germline loops: CDR1 SGHTA, CDR2 FQGNSA. The CDR3 is made up of 14 amino acids. CDR3 nucleotide sequence: TGTGCCAGCAGCCGAGGACAGGTCAATCAGCCCCAGCATTTT. It specifies CASSRGQVNQPQHF.

J is TRBJ2-6 and V is TRBV5-4, with TRBD2 identical over 7 bases. Germline CDR1 and CDR2: SGHNT and YYREEE (reference sequence). This CDR3 spans 16 amino acids. With V trimmed by 2 bases and J by 2 bases, 4 bases remained unmatched. This CDR3 reads CASSFNRGAGANVLTF. The CDR3 nucleotides are TGTGCCAGCAGCTTTAACCGGGGGGCTGGGGCCAACGTCCTGACTTTC. Supplemented by reference TRBV5-4 and TRBJ2-6, the full variable domain reads ETGVTQSPTHLIKTRGQQVTLRCSSQSGHNTVSWYQQALGQGPQFIFQYYREEENGRGNFPPRFSGLQFPNYSSELNVNALELDDSALYLCASSFNRGAGANVLTFGAGSRLTVL.

The gene calls are TRBV7-2 and TRBJ2-1; the match to TRBD2 covers 9 bases. This CDR3 spans 15 amino acids. V gave up 1 base and J gave up 9 bases; unmatched junction bases: 7. Germline loops: CDR1 SGHTA, CDR2 FQGNSA. The CDR3 spells CASSLVLAGSGEQFF. CDR3 coding DNA: TGTGCCAGCAGCTTAGTGCTAGCGGGATCCGGTGAGCAGTTCTTC.

This chain connects TRBV2 to TRBJ1-3; TRBD1 agrees at 10 bases. Per germline, CDR1 SNHLY and CDR2 FYNNEI. With 6 bases clipped from V and 4 bases from J, the junction kept 6 bases outside the gene matches. The CDR3 length is 15 residues. CDR3 coding DNA: TGTGCCAGCAGCGACCGGACAGGGGGAGGAAACACCATATATTTT. Encoded protein: CASSDRTGGGNTIYF.

CDR3 loop: CASSANSGNNEKLFF. The CDR3 coding sequence is TGTGCCAGTAGTGCAAACTCCGGGAATAATGAAAAACTGTTTTTT. This chain connects TRBV19 to TRBJ1-4; unclear D gene. CDR1 is LNHDA, CDR2 SQIVND, per germline (reference sequence). Deletions cut 5 bases from V and 4 bases from J, with 14 bases between. The CDR3 has 15 residues.

This sequence joins TRBV6-6 and TRBJ1-1; D is undetermined. The V end lost 7 bases, the J end lost 7 bases, and 10 bases lay between the germline ends. Per germline, CDR1 MNHNY and CDR2 SVGAGI (reference sequence). The CDR3 is 11 residues long. CDR3 bases: TGTGCCAGCAATAGCGGGGTTGAAGCTTTCTTT. It codes for CASNSGVEAFF.

V is TRBV2 and J is TRBJ2-5; a possible D gene is TRBD1 (5 bases). Trimming took off 2 bases at V and 4 bases at J, with 5 bases between the two ends. CDR1 and CDR2 from the germline V gene are SNHLY and FYNNEI. The CDR3 has 12 residues. DNA of the CDR3: TGTGCCAGCAGTGAACAGGGAGAGACCCAGTACTTC. This gives the protein CASSEQGETQYF.

V is TRBV9 and J is TRBJ2-5, with TRBD2 as a possible D gene (7 bases). Per the germline V gene, CDR1 is SGDLS and CDR2 is YYNGEE. The CDR3 loop spans 14 amino acids. V was cut by 4 bases and J by 2 bases, with 12 bases left in between. The CDR3 sequence: CASSPRGGQETQYF. The CDR3 region has the DNA TGTGCCAGCAGCCCTAGGGGGGGGCAAGAGACCCAGTACTTC.

The genes are TRBV29-1 and TRBJ2-7; 9 bases align to TRBD2. This CDR3 comprises 12 residues. The ends lost 5 bases at V and 4 bases at J; junction bases unmatched: 3. The germline gives CDR1 SQVTM, CDR2 ANQGSEA. CDR3 coding DNA: TGCAGCGTTCTACTAGCGGGTTACGAGCAGTACTTC. Protein: CSVLLAGYEQYF.